Below are 11 T cell receptor beta chains sequenced from a single sample in a study of cytomegalovirus exposure and HLA in healthy donors. 13 Jbeta primers and 60 Vbeta primers were used for the PCR. Sequencing used immunoSEQ multiplex PCR; TCRdb keeps in-frame clones, though not all of them. The table includes 100,000 to 150,000 clones, roughly 77% detected once. The sequenced sample consisted of PBMCs. These receptors were taken from a woman aged 40 to 55 in good health and CMV-seropositive.

The chain employs TRBV5-1 and TRBJ2-2; TRBD2 agrees at 8 bases. From germline, CDR1 is SGHRS and CDR2 YFSETQ. The CDR3 sequence is 15 residues long. Trimming cost V 1 base and J 1 base; bases outside gene matches: 0. The CDR3 nucleotides read TGCGCCAGCAGCTTGACTAGCGGGAACACCGGGGAGCTGTTTTTT. Translating gives CASSLTSGNTGELFF.

V is TRBV18 and J is TRBJ2-1, with a weak D call TRBD2 (6 bases). The CDR3 length is 16 residues. Germline loops: CDR1 KGHSH, CDR2 LQKENI. Trimming removed 0 bases from V and 0 bases from J, with 9 bases in between. This chain's CDR3 is CASSPPAGPSYNEQFF. The CDR3 DNA sequence: TGTGCCAGCTCACCACCGGCGGGGCCCTCCTACAATGAGCAGTTCTTC. The full variable domain, with the rest looked up from reference TRBV18 and TRBJ2-1, is NAGVMQNPRHLVRRRGQEARLRCSPMKGHSHVYWYRQLPEEGLKFMVYLQKENIIDESGMPKERFSAEFPKEGPSILRIQQVVRGDSAAYFCASSPPAGPSYNEQFFGPGTRLTVL.

This chain joins TRBV7-2 and TRBJ2-6, with D perhaps TRBD1 (6 bases). CDR1 and CDR2 from the germline V gene are SGHTA and FQGNSA. This CDR3 has 16 residues. V gave up 4 bases and J gave up 1 base, with 11 bases separating them. For the CDR3, the DNA is TGTGCCAGCAGCTCCGTCAGGGGTTCTGGGGCCAACGTCCTGACTTTC. Residues: CASSSVRGSGANVLTF. The variable domain in full, with the rest retrieved from reference TRBV7-2 and TRBJ2-6, is GAGVSQSPSNKVTEKGKDVELRCDPISGHTALYWYRQSLGQGLEFLIYFQGNSAPDKSGLPSDRFSAERTGGSVSTLTIQRTQQEDSAVYLCASSSVRGSGANVLTFGAGSRLTVL.

The chain uses TRBV5-1 and TRBJ1-5, with D possibly matching TRBD1 (6 bases). The CDR3 loop spans 17 amino acids. V lost 3 bases and J 2 bases, leaving 18 bases between the germline ends. Germline CDR1 and CDR2: SGHRS and YFSETQ. In DNA, the CDR3 is TGCGCCAGCAGCTCGAGTGAACAGGGTTTGGGCAATCAGCCCCAGCATTTT. Residues: CASSSSEQGLGNQPQHF. The variable domain in full, with the rest retrieved from reference TRBV5-1 and TRBJ1-5, is KAGVTQTPRYLIKTRGQQVTLSCSPISGHRSVSWYQQTPGQGLQFLFEYFSETQRNKGNFPGRFSGRQFSNSRSEMNVSTLELGDSALYLCASSSSEQGLGNQPQHFGDGTRLSIL.

The chain carries TRBV15 and TRBJ1-2; D remains ambiguous. The CDR3 has 15 residues. The V end was cut by 1 base, the J end by 0 bases, with 9 bases between. The germline V gene encodes CDR1 LNHNV and CDR2 YYDKDF (reference sequence). CDR3 region: CATSRVRESNYGYTF. For the CDR3, the DNA is TGTGCCACCAGCAGAGTAAGGGAGTCTAACTATGGCTACACCTTC.

In this sample, this clone turned up once. V gene TRBV7-2 combines with J gene TRBJ1-5; D is possibly TRBD1 (6 bases). The CDR3 is 15 amino acids. V was trimmed by 3 bases and J by 2 bases, leaving 11 bases between them. Germline CDR1 SGHTA, CDR2 FQGNSA. This chain's CDR3 is CASSFTWTGNQPQHF. The DNA of the CDR3 is TGTGCCAGCAGCTTTACATGGACAGGCAATCAGCCCCAGCATTTT.

This chain uses TRBV30 with TRBJ2-5; 11 bases agree with TRBD2. Germline V gene lookup returns CDR1 GTSNPN and CDR2 SVGIG (reference sequence). This CDR3 contains 14 residues. V was clipped by 7 bases and J by 1 base; unmatched bases: 5. CDR3 in DNA: TGTGCCTTACAACTAGCGGGGGCCCAAGAGACCCAGTACTTC. It translates to CALQLAGAQETQYF. Full variable domain (outside the CDR3, taken from reference TRBV30 and TRBJ2-5): SQTIHQWPATLVQPVGSPLSLECTVEGTSNPNLYWYRQAAGRGLQLLFYSVGIGQISSEVPQNLSASRPQDRQFILSSKKLLLSDSGFYLCALQLAGAQETQYFGPGTRLLVL.

V and J are TRBV27 and TRBJ2-1; TRBD1 agrees at 7 bases. Germline CDR1 and CDR2: MNHEY and SMNVEV (reference sequence). V gave up 6 bases and J gave up 6 bases; unmatched junction bases: 8. This CDR3 contains 14 residues. The CDR3 region has the DNA TGTGCCAGCAGCAAGCGGACAGGAGGCAATGAGCAGTTCTTC. Protein product: CASSKRTGGNEQFF.

This rearrangement joins TRBV9 to TRBJ2-7; tentatively, D is TRBD2 (6 bases). V lost 7 bases, J lost 3 bases, and 14 bases lay in between. CDR1 SGDLS and CDR2 YYNGEE come from the germline V gene. The CDR3 sequence is 13 residues long. CDR3 in DNA: TGTGCCAGCGGGGGAGGTGGGGGCTACGAGCAGTACTTC. It translates to CASGGGGGYEQYF.

The chain couples TRBV5-6 to TRBJ1-1; a weak D match, TRBD1 (5 bases). From germline, CDR1 is SGHDT and CDR2 YYEEEE. The CDR3 is 17 residues long. Between the trimmed V and J ends, which lost 1 base and 1 base, there was a span of 17 bases. The CDR3 DNA follows: TGTGCCAGCAGCTTGAGGAGGGGCACGAGGGCGAACACTGAAGCTTTCTTT. It encodes CASSLRRGTRANTEAFF.

The chain couples TRBV5-1 to TRBJ2-1; TRBD2 is a possible D gene (6 bases). Trimming shortened V by 0 bases and J by 7 bases, and 11 bases separated the two germline ends. Germline V CDR1 and CDR2: SGHRS, YFSETQ. CDR3 length: 14 residues. For the CDR3, the DNA is TGCGCCAGCAGCTTGGTGGGGGGTGAGAATGAGCAGTTCTTC. This sequence encodes CASSLVGGENEQFF. Filled out from reference TRBV5-1 and TRBJ2-1, the complete variable domain reads KAGVTQTPRYLIKTRGQQVTLSCSPISGHRSVSWYQQTPGQGLQFLFEYFSETQRNKGNFPGRFSGRQFSNSRSEMNVSTLELGDSALYLCASSLVGGENEQFFGPGTRLTVL.